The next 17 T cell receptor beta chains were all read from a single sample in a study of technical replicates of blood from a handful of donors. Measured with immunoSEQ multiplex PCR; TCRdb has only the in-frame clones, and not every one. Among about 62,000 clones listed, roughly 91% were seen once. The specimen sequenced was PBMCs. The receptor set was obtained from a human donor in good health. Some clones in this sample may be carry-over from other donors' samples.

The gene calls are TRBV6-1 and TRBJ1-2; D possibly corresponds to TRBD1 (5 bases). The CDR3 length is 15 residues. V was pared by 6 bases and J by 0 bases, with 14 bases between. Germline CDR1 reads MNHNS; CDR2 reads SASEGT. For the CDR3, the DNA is TGTGCCAGCAGCCGGGGGTCAGGAGCTAACTATGGCTACACCTTC. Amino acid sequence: CASSRGSGANYGYTF.

The CDR3 region is CASTLDRAYGYTF. CDR3 sequence (DNA): TGTGCCAGCACCCTTGACAGGGCCTATGGCTACACCTTC. J is TRBJ1-2 and V is TRBV6-5, with 7 bases aligning to TRBD1. The CDR3 runs to 13 residues. V lost 7 bases to trimming and J lost 4 bases; unmatched junction nucleotides: 6. Germline-derived CDR1 and CDR2 are MNHEY and SVGAGI.

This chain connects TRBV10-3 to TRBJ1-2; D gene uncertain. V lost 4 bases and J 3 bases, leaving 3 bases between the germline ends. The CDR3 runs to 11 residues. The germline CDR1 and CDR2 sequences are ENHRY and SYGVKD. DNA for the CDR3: TGTGCCATCAGTGGGCACTATGGCTACACCTTC. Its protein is CAISGHYGYTF.

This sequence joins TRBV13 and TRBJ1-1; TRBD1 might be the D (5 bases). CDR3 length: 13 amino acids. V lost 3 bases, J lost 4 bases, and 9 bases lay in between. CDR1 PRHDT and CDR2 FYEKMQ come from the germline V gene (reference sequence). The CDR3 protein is CASSLGGVTEAFF. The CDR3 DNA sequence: TGTGCCAGCAGCTTGGGAGGGGTCACTGAAGCTTTCTTT.

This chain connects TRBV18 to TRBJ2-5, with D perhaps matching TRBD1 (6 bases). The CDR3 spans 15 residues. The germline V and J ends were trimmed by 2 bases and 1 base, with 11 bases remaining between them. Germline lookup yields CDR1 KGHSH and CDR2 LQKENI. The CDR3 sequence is CASSPWTVGQETQYF. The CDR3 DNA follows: TGTGCCAGCTCACCATGGACAGTAGGCCAAGAGACCCAGTACTTC.

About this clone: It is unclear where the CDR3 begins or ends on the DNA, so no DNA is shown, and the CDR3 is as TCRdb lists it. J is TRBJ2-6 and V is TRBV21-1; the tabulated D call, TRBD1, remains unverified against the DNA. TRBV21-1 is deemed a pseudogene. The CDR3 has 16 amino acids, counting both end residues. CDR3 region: CASTWGLGAGANVLTF.

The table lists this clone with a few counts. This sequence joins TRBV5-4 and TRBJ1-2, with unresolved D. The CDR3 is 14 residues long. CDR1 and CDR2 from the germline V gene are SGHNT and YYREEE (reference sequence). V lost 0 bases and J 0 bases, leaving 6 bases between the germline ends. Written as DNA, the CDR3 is TGTGCCAGCAGCTTGGACGAGGCTAACTATGGCTACACCTTC. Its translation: CASSLDEANYGYTF.

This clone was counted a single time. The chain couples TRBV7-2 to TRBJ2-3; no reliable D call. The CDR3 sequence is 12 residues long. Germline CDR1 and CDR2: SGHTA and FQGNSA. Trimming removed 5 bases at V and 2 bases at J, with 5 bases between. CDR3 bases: TGTGCCAGCAGCCTCCTCACAGATACGCAGTATTTT. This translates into CASSLLTDTQYF. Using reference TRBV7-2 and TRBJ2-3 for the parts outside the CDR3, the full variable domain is GAGVSQSPSNKVTEKGKDVELRCDPISGHTALYWYRQSLGQGLEFLIYFQGNSAPDKSGLPSDRFSAERTGGSVSTLTIQRTQQEDSAVYLCASSLLTDTQYFGPGTRLTVL.

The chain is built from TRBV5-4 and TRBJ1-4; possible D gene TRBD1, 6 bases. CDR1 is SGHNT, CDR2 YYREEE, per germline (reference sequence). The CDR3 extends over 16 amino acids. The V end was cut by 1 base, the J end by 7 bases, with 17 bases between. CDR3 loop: CASSLSTGTQSEKLFF. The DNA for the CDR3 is TGTGCCAGCAGCTTGTCAACCGGGACACAGAGTGAAAAACTGTTTTTT.

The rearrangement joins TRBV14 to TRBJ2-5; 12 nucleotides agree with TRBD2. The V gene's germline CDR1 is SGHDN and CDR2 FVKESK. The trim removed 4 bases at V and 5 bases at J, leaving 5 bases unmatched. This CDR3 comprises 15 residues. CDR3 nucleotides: TGTGCCAGCAGCCCACTAGCGGGAGGAACGGAGACCCAGTACTTC. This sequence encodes CASSPLAGGTETQYF.

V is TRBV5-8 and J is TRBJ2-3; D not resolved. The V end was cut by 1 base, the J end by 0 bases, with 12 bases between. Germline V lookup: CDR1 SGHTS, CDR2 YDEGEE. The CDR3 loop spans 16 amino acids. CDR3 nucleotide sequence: TGTGCCAGCAGCTTGCGCGGCAGCTCTAGCACAGATACGCAGTATTTT. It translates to CASSLRGSSSTDTQYF. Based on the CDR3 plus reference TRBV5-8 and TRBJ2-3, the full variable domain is EAGVTQSPTHLIKTRGQQATLRCSPISGHTSVYWYQQALGLGLQFLLWYDEGEERNRGNFPPRFSGRQFPNYSSELNVNALELEDSALYLCASSLRGSSSTDTQYFGPGTRLTVL.

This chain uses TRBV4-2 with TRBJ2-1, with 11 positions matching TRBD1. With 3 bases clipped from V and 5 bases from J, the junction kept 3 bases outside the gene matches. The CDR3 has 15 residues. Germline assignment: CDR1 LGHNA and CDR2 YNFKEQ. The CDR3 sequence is CASSQGDRGNNEQFF. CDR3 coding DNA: TGTGCCAGCAGCCAGGGGGACAGGGGGAACAATGAGCAGTTCTTC.

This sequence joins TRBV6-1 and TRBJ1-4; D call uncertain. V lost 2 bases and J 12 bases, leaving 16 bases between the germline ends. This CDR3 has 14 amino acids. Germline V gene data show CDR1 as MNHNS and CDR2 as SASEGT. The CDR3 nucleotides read TGTGCCAGCAGTGAAAGGGCAGTACGAGGGCAACTGTTTTTT. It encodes CASSERAVRGQLFF.

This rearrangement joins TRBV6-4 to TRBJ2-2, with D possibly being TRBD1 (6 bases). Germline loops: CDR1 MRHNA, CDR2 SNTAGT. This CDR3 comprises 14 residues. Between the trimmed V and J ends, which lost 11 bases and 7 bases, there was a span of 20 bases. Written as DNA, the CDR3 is TGTGCCTGTAAGATGGGGGCGCCTATCGGGGAGCTGTTTTTT. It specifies CACKMGAPIGELFF.

CDR3 sequence: CAWSGDSQETQYF. Written as DNA, the CDR3 is TGTGCCTGGAGTGGGGACAGTCAAGAGACCCAGTACTTC. The V and J genes are TRBV30 and TRBJ2-5, with TRBD1 identical over 7 bases. Germline-derived CDR1 and CDR2 are GTSNPN and SVGIG (reference sequence). Unmatched junction bases numbered 1, after V lost 1 base and J lost 2 bases. This CDR3 is 13 amino acids long.

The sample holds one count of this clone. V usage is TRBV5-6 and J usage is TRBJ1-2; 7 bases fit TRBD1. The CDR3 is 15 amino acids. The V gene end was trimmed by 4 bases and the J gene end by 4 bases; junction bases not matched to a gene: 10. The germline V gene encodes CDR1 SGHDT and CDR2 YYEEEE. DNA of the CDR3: TGTGCCAGCAGCCGTTCCCCTGGGACAGCCTATGGCTACACCTTC. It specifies CASSRSPGTAYGYTF.

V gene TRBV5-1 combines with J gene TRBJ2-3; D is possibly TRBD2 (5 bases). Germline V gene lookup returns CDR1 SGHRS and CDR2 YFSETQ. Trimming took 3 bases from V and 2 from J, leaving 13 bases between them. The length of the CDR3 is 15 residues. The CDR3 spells CASSYLTTSTDTQYF. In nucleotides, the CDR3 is TGCGCCAGCAGCTACCTGACTACCTCCACAGATACGCAGTATTTT.